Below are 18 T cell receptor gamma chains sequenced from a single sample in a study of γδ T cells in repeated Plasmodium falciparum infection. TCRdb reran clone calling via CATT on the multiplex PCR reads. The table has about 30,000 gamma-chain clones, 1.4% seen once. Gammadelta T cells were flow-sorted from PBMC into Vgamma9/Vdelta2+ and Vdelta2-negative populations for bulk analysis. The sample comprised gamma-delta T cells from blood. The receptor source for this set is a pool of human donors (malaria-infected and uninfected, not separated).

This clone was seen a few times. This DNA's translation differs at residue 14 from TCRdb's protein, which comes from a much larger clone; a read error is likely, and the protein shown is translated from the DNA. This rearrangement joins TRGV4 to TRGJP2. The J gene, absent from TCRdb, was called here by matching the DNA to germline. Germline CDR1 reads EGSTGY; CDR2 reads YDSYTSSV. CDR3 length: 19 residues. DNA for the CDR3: TGTGCCACCTGGGATAACCTCGTCTCGGCGCAATATAGTGGTTGGATCAAGACGTTT. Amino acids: CATWDNLVSAQYSGWIKTF.

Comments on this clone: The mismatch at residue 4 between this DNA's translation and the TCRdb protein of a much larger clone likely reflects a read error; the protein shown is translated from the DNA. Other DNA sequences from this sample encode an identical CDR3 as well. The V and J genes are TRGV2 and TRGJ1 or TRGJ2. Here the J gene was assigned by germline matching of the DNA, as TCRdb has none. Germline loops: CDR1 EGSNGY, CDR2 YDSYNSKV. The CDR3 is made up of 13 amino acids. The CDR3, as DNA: TGTGCCACCAGGGACGGATTTTATTATAAGAAACTCTTT. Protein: CATRDGFYYKKLF.

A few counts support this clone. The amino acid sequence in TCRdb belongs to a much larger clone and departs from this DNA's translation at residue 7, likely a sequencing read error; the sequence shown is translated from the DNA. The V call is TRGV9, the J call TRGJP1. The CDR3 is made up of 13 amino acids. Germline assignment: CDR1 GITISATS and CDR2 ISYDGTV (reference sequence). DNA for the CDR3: TGTGCCTTGTGGGATACCCCTGGTTGGTTCAAGATATTT. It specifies CALWDTPGWFKIF.

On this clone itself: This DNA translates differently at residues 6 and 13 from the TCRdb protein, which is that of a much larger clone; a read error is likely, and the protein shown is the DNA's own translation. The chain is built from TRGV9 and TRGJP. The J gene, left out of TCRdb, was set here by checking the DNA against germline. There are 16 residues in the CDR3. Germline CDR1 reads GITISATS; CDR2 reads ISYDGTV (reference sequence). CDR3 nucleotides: TGTGCCTTGTGGGAGCACCAAGAGTTGGGCAAAAAAACCAAGGTATTT. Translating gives CALWEHQELGKKTKVF.

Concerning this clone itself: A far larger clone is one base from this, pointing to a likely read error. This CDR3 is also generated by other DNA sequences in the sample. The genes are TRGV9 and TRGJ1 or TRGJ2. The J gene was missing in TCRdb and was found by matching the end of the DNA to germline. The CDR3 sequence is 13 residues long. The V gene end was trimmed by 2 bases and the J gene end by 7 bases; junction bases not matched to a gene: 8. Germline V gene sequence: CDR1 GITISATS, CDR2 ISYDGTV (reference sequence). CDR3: CALWEAPLYKKLF. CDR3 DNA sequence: TGTGCCTTGTGGGAGGCACCCTTGTATAAGAAACTCTTT.

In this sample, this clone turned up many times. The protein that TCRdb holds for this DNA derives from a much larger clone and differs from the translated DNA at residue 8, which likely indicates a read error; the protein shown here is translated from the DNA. CDR3 coding DNA: TGTGCCTTGTGGGAGTTTTATAGGAAACTCTTT. Its protein product is CALWEFYRKLF. The chain employs TRGV9 and TRGJ1 or TRGJ2. TCRdb records no J gene; here it was assigned by comparing the DNA to germline. The CDR3 length is 11 residues. CDR1 is GITISATS and CDR2 is ISYDGTV in the germline V gene (reference sequence).

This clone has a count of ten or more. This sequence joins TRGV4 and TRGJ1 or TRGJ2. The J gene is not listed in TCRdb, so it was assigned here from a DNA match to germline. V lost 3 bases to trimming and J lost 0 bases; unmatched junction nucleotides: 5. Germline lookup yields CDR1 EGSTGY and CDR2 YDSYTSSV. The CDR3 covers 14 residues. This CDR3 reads CATWDFSNYYKKLF. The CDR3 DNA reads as TGTGCCACCTGGGATTTCTCGAATTATTATAAGAAACTCTTT.

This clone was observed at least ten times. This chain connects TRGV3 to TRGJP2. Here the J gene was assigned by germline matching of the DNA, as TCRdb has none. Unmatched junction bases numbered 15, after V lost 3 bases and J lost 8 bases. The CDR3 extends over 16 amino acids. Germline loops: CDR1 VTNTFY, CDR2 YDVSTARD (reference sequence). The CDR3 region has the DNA TGTGCCACCTGGGACGCGAAGGGACCCGGCGATTGGATCAAGACGTTT. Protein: CATWDAKGPGDWIKTF.

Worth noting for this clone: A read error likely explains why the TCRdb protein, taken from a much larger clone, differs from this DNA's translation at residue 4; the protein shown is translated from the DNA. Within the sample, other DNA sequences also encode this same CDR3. CDR3 sequence reads: CATRDRDWIKTF. Written as DNA, the CDR3 is TGTGCCACCAGGGACAGGGATTGGATCAAGACGTTT. The genes are TRGV3 and TRGJP2. TCRdb gives no J gene; it was assigned here by matching the DNA to germline. The germline V gene encodes CDR1 VTNTFY and CDR2 YDVSTARD (reference sequence). The CDR3 has 12 residues.

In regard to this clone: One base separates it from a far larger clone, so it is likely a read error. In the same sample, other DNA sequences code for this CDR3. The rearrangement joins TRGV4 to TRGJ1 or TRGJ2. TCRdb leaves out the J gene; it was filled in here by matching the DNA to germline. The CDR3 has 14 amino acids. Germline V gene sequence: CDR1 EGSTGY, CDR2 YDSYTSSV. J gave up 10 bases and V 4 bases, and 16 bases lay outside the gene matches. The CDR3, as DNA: TGTGCCACCTGGGACGGGAGGGGGCATGGCAAGAAACTCTTT. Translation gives CATWDGRGHGKKLF.

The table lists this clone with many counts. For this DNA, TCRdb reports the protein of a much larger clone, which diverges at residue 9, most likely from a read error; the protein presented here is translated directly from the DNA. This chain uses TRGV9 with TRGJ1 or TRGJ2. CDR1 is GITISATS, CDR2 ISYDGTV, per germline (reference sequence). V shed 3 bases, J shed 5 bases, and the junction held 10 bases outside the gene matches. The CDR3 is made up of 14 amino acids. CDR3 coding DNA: TGTGCCTTGTGGGAGCCGAAGACTCATTATAAGAAACTCTTT. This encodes CALWEPKTHYKKLF.

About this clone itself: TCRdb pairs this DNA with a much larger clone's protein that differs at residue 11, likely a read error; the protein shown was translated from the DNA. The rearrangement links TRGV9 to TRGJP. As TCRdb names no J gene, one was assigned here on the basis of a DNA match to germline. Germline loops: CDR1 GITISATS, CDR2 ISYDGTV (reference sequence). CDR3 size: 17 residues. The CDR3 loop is CALWEVKGELDKKIKVF. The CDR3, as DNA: TGTGCCTTGTGGGAGGTTAAAGGGGAGTTGGACAAAAAAATCAAGGTATTT.

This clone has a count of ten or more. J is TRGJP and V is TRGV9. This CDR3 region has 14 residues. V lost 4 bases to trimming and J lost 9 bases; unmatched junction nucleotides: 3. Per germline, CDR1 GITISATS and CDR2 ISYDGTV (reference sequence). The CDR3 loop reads CALWELLGKKIKVF. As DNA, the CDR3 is TGTGCCTTGTGGGAACTGTTGGGCAAAAAAATCAAGGTATTT.

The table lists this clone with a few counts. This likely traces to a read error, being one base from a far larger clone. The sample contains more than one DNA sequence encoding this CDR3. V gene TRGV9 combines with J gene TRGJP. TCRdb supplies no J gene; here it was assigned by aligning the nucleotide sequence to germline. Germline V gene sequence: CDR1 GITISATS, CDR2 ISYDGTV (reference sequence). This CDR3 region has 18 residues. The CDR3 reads CALWEVGTQELGKKIKVF. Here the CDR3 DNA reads TGTGCCTTATGGGAGGTGGGTACGCAAGAGTTGGGCAAAAAAATCAAGGTATTT.

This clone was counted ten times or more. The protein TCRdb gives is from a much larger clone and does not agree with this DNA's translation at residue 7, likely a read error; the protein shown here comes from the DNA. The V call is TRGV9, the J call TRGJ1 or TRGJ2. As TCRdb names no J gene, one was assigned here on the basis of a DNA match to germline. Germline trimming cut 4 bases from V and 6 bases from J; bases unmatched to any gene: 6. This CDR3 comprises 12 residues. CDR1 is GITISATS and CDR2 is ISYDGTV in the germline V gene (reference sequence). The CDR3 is CALWDPCYKKLF. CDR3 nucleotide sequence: TGTGCCTTGTGGGATCCCTGTTATAAGAAACTCTTT.

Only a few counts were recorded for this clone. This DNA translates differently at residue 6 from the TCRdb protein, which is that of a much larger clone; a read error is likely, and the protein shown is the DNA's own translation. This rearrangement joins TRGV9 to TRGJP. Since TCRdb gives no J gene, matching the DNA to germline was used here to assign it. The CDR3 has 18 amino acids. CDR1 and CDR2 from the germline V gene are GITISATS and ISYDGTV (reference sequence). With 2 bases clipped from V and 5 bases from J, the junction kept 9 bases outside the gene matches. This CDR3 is CALWEAPIKELGKKIKVF. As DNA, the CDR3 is TGTGCCTTGTGGGAGGCGCCAATCAAAGAGTTGGGCAAAAAAATCAAGGTATTT.

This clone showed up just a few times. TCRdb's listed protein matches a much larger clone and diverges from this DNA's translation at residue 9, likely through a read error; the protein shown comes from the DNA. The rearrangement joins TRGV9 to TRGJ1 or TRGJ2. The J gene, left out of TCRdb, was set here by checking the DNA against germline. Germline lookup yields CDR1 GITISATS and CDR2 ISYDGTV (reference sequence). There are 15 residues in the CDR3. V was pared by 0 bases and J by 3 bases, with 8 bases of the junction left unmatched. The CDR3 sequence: CALWEVRKSYYKKLF. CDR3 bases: TGTGCCTTGTGGGAGGTGCGGAAGAGTTATTATAAGAAACTCTTT.

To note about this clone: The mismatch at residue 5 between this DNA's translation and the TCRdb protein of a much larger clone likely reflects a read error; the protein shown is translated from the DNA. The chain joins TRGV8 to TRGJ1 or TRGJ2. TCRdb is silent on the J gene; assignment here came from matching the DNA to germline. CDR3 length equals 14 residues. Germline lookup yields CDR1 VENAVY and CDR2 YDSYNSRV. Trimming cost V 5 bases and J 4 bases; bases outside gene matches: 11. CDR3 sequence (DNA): TGTGCCACCTGGGGTTTCCCCTTATATTATAAGAAACTCTTT. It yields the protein CATWGFPLYYKKLF.